In this sample, the clone carrying this TCR beta chain turned up many times. These data are taken from a study of T cells in Graves' hyperthyroidism and ophthalmopathy. RNA transcripts served as the template for amplifying TCR beta CDR3 regions. HTBI primers drove first-round RT-PCR of the TCR CDR3. MiXCR, applied by TCRdb to the multiplex PCR reads, yields one record per CDR3 protein. The table lists some 550,000 distinct CDR3 sequences, more than 20% of them singletons. The sequence derives from a man aged 18 to 35 with Graves' hyperthyroidism. Specimen: blood.

CDR3 sequence: CASSPTGGALVTEAFF. CDR3 sequence (DNA): TGTGCCAGCAGTCCGACAGGGGGCGCTTTGGTCACTGAAGCTTTCTTT. V gene TRBV6-4 combines with J gene TRBJ1-1, with 10 bases identical to TRBD1. V shed 5 bases, J shed 4 bases, and the junction held 10 bases outside the gene matches. The CDR3 is 16 residues long. The germline gives CDR1 MRHNA, CDR2 SNTAGT.